This T cell receptor (beta chain) was found in a study of T cell responses to AZD1222 COVID-19 vaccine. Study observations and caveats: Repertoires were obtained only post-peak T cell response. At baseline, just a handful of AZD1222 recipients tested seropositive. Close to half of spike-specific TCRs reportedly recognize unmutated variant regions.

Repertoires were generated with immunoSEQ multiplex PCR, while TCRdb's copy carries only in-frame clones and drops some. Among 150,000 to 200,000 clones listed, about 91% were seen once. Germline V lookup: CDR1 SGHRS, CDR2 YFSETQ. The CDR3 is 15 amino acids. V shed 0 bases and J shed 3 bases, with 12 bases lying between them. Of note for this clone: What it binds is unknown. Other DNA sequences in the same sample also yield this CDR3.

Doses given second, at about 4 or about 12 weeks, were pooled. The rearrangement joins TRBV5-1 to TRBJ1-1, with D unclear. Specimen: peripheral blood, collected 28 days after the second AZD1222 dose. This TCR was recovered from an adult who received the AZD1222 COVID-19 vaccine. This CDR3 reads CASSLVGGRDTEAFF. The CDR3 DNA sequence: TGCGCCAGCAGCTTGGTCGGCGGTAGAGACACTGAAGCTTTCTTT.